These T cell receptor beta chains were read from a single sample in a study of shared clonotypes between healthy human individuals. Method: immunoSEQ multiplex PCR; TCRdb's copy keeps in-frame clones and lacks some. Of about 960,000 clones listed, 76% were seen once; the top ten hold around 1.5%. The sequencing sample was made of memory CD4+ T cells sorted from blood. These receptors all come from a young man in good health. The CDR3 runs from the conserved cysteine through the conserved F or W. D genes are given only for firm matches. Part of the rows lack a size; the others show once, few, many or a class for expanded clones.

d_call: -; v_call: TRBV28; clone_size: -; j_call: TRBJ2-5; cdr3_length: 13; cdr3_aa: CASSLGGQETQYF; cdr3_nt: TGTGCCAGCAGTTTGGGGGGCCAAGAGACCCAGTACTTC
d_call: -; v_call: TRBV6-5; clone_size: once; j_call: TRBJ1-2; cdr3_length: 14; cdr3_aa: CASSSPTGRYGYTF; cdr3_nt: TGTGCCAGCAGTTCCCCGACCGGCCGCTATGGCTACACCTTC
d_call: -; v_call: TRBV28; clone_size: -; j_call: TRBJ2-4; cdr3_length: 18; cdr3_aa: CASSLGGKGAKAKNIQYF; cdr3_nt: TGTGCCAGCAGTTTGGGTGGAAAAGGGGCAAAAGCCAAAAACATTCAGTACTTC
d_call: TRBD2; v_call: TRBV2; clone_size: -; j_call: TRBJ2-1; cdr3_length: 15; cdr3_aa: CASRRLAGGPNEQFF; cdr3_nt: TGTGCCAGCAGAAGACTAGCGGGAGGTCCCAATGAGCAGTTCTTC
d_call: -; v_call: TRBV11-1; clone_size: -; j_call: TRBJ1-1; cdr3_length: 17; cdr3_aa: CASSLTSAGIMNTEAFF; cdr3_nt: TGTGCCAGCAGCTTAACATCGGCAGGGATCATGAACACTGAAGCTTTCTTT
d_call: -; v_call: TRBV5-1; clone_size: once; j_call: TRBJ2-1; cdr3_length: 16; cdr3_aa: CASSPQGLRDYNGQFF; cdr3_nt: TGCGCCAGCAGCCCACAGGGGTTAAGGGACTACAATGGGCAGTTCTTC
d_call: -; v_call: TRBV5-5; clone_size: -; j_call: TRBJ2-1; cdr3_length: 13; cdr3_aa: CASSSESYNEQFF; cdr3_nt: TGTGCCAGCAGCTCCGAGTCCTACAATGAGCAGTTCTTC
d_call: TRBD1; v_call: TRBV5-4; clone_size: -; j_call: TRBJ1-1; cdr3_length: 14; cdr3_aa: CASSPGQGNTEAFF; cdr3_nt: TGTGCCAGCAGCCCCGGACAGGGGAACACTGAAGCTTTCTTT
d_call: -; v_call: TRBV28; clone_size: once; j_call: TRBJ1-1; cdr3_length: 11; cdr3_aa: CATVSNAEAFF; cdr3_nt: TGTGCCACCGTATCTAACGCTGAAGCTTTCTTT
d_call: TRBD2; v_call: TRBV5-1; clone_size: -; j_call: TRBJ2-1; cdr3_length: 16; cdr3_aa: CASSRGSGGTYNEQFF; cdr3_nt: TGCGCCAGCAGCCGAGGGAGCGGGGGTACCTACAATGAGCAGTTCTTC
d_call: -; v_call: TRBV7-9; clone_size: -; j_call: TRBJ1-4; cdr3_length: 14; cdr3_aa: CASSLAAGFEKLFF; cdr3_nt: TGTGCCAGCAGCTTAGCTGCGGGGTTTGAAAAACTGTTTTTT
d_call: TRBD2; v_call: TRBV6-5; clone_size: -; j_call: TRBJ2-7; cdr3_length: 15; cdr3_aa: CASRPPTSGGQEQYF; cdr3_nt: TGTGCCAGCAGGCCTCCGACTAGCGGGGGACAAGAGCAGTACTTC
d_call: -; v_call: TRBV21-1; clone_size: few; j_call: TRBJ2-7; cdr3_length: 14; cdr3_aa: CARPVGTGAYEQYF; cdr3_nt: -
d_call: -; v_call: TRBV11-2; clone_size: -; j_call: TRBJ1-6; cdr3_length: 11; cdr3_aa: CASSLPGALHF; cdr3_nt: TGTGCCAGCAGCTTACCGGGGGCCCTCCACTTT
d_call: -; v_call: TRBV12-5; clone_size: -; j_call: TRBJ2-5; cdr3_length: 16; cdr3_aa: CASGRWDPGRGETQYF; cdr3_nt: TGTGCTAGTGGCCGATGGGACCCGGGACGGGGGGAGACCCAGTACTTC
d_call: -; v_call: TRBV6-5; clone_size: -; j_call: TRBJ1-4; cdr3_length: 13; cdr3_aa: CASSRAINEKLFF; cdr3_nt: TGTGCCAGCAGTCGTGCCATTAATGAAAAACTGTTTTTT
d_call: -; v_call: TRBV5-5; clone_size: -; j_call: TRBJ1-6; cdr3_length: 16; cdr3_aa: CASSLSLQISNSPLHF; cdr3_nt: TGTGCCAGCAGCTTATCCCTACAGATATCTAATTCACCCCTCCACTTT
d_call: -; v_call: TRBV7-9; clone_size: once; j_call: TRBJ2-7; cdr3_length: 14; cdr3_aa: CASSLGLQPYEQYF; cdr3_nt: TGTGCCAGCAGCTTAGGTCTACAGCCCTACGAGCAGTACTTC
d_call: -; v_call: TRBV27; clone_size: -; j_call: TRBJ1-1; cdr3_length: 14; cdr3_aa: CASSSPGGFAEAFF; cdr3_nt: TGTGCCAGCAGTTCCCCCGGCGGGTTCGCTGAAGCTTTCTTT
d_call: -; v_call: TRBV18; clone_size: -; j_call: TRBJ1-1; cdr3_length: 12; cdr3_aa: CASSFGPAEAFF; cdr3_nt: TGTGCCAGCTCCTTCGGCCCAGCCGAAGCTTTCTTT
d_call: -; v_call: TRBV2; clone_size: -; j_call: TRBJ1-6; cdr3_length: 15; cdr3_aa: CASSEGILYNSPLHF; cdr3_nt: TGTGCCAGCTCGGAAGGTATTCTGTATAATTCACCCCTCCACTTT
d_call: -; v_call: TRBV5-6; clone_size: -; j_call: TRBJ1-6; cdr3_length: 13; cdr3_aa: CASSPTRASPLHF; cdr3_nt: TGTGCCAGCAGCCCCACACGGGCCTCACCCCTCCACTTT
d_call: -; v_call: TRBV5-4; clone_size: -; j_call: TRBJ2-3; cdr3_length: 16; cdr3_aa: CASSPQTGLSTDTQYF; cdr3_nt: TGTGCCAGCAGCCCCCAAACGGGACTTAGCACAGATACGCAGTATTTT
d_call: TRBD1; v_call: TRBV7-9; clone_size: -; j_call: TRBJ1-2; cdr3_length: 16; cdr3_aa: CASTPGQGGINYGYTF; cdr3_nt: TGTGCCAGCACCCCCGGACAGGGTGGGATTAACTATGGCTACACCTTC
d_call: TRBD2; v_call: TRBV4-3; clone_size: -; j_call: TRBJ2-7; cdr3_length: 13; cdr3_aa: CASSQGEGLEQYF; cdr3_nt: TGCGCCAGCAGCCAAGGGGAGGGCCTCGAGCAGTACTTC
d_call: -; v_call: TRBV7-2; clone_size: -; j_call: TRBJ2-5; cdr3_length: 14; cdr3_aa: CASSPSRVQETQYF; cdr3_nt: TGTGCCAGCAGCCCTTCCAGGGTCCAAGAGACCCAGTACTTC
d_call: -; v_call: TRBV6-1; clone_size: -; j_call: TRBJ2-7; cdr3_length: 11; cdr3_aa: CASTVSYEQYF; cdr3_nt: TGTGCCAGCACGGTATCCTACGAGCAGTACTTC
d_call: -; v_call: TRBV4-3; clone_size: -; j_call: TRBJ2-5; cdr3_length: 16; cdr3_aa: CASSPREAAYQETQYF; cdr3_nt: TGCGCCAGCAGCCCAAGGGAGGCCGCGTACCAAGAGACCCAGTACTTC
d_call: -; v_call: TRBV7-3; clone_size: -; j_call: TRBJ1-1; cdr3_length: 13; cdr3_aa: CASSLIGPSEAFF; cdr3_nt: TGTGCCAGCAGCTTAATAGGCCCCAGCGAAGCTTTCTTT
d_call: -; v_call: TRBV6-1; clone_size: -; j_call: TRBJ2-2; cdr3_length: 13; cdr3_aa: CASSERGPGELFF; cdr3_nt: TGTGCCAGCAGTGAACGGGGCCCCGGGGAGCTGTTTTTT
d_call: -; v_call: TRBV2; clone_size: -; j_call: TRBJ2-2; cdr3_length: 15; cdr3_aa: CASSYREFDTGELFF; cdr3_nt: TGTGCCAGCAGTTACAGGGAATTTGACACCGGGGAGCTGTTTTTT
d_call: -; v_call: TRBV11-2; clone_size: -; j_call: TRBJ1-6; cdr3_length: 15; cdr3_aa: CASSSGQGLRSPLHF; cdr3_nt: TGTGCCAGCAGCTCCGGTCAGGGGCTGCGGTCACCCCTCCACTTT
d_call: -; v_call: TRBV4-1; clone_size: -; j_call: TRBJ1-2; cdr3_length: 16; cdr3_aa: CASSQEWGNRNYGYTF; cdr3_nt: TGCGCCAGCAGCCAAGAGTGGGGGAACCGAAACTATGGCTACACCTTC